The 26 T cell receptor beta chains given below trace back to one sample, sequenced in a study of shared clonotypes between healthy human individuals. TCRdb's table, derived via immunoSEQ multiplex PCR, lists solely in-frame clones and lacks some. The profile shows around 500,000 clones, about 72% of them singletons. Sequencing was performed on PBMCs. The receptor source for this set is a middle-aged woman in good health. Some clones in this sample may be carry-over from other donors' samples.

The chain uses TRBV7-9 and TRBJ2-7; D is perhaps TRBD1 (6 bases). CDR3 length: 14 amino acids. Trimming pared 3 bases from V and 3 bases from J, leaving 12 bases between. Germline lookup yields CDR1 SEHNR and CDR2 FQNEAQ (reference sequence). CDR3 sequence reads: CASSFRQENYEQYF. Here the CDR3 DNA reads TGTGCCAGCAGCTTTAGACAGGAGAACTACGAGCAGTACTTC.

The DNA of the CDR3 is TGTGCCAGCTCACCCGTCAGCGAGCAAGAGACCCAGTACTTC. Translated, it gives CASSPVSEQETQYF. The gene calls are TRBV18 and TRBJ2-5; D is uncertain. Trimming removed 3 bases from V and 2 bases from J, with 10 bases in between. The CDR3 covers 14 residues. The germline CDR1 and CDR2 sequences are KGHSH and LQKENI.

This chain links TRBV28 with TRBJ2-5, with D perhaps matching TRBD1 (6 bases). Per germline, CDR1 MDHEN and CDR2 SYDVKM. The CDR3 loop spans 14 amino acids. Trimming took 4 bases from V and 5 from J, leaving 14 bases between them. CDR3 in amino acids: CASSSGQARETQYF. The CDR3 region has the DNA TGTGCCAGCAGTTCGGGACAAGCGAGGGAGACCCAGTACTTC.

V and J are TRBV4-2 and TRBJ1-5; D possibly corresponds to TRBD1 (6 bases). V was trimmed by 0 bases and J by 1 base, leaving 10 bases between them. From germline, CDR1 is LGHNA and CDR2 YNFKEQ. The CDR3 is 16 amino acids. The CDR3, as DNA: TGTGCCAGCAGCCAAGAACAGGGAGGGAGCAATCAGCCCCAGCATTTT. It translates to CASSQEQGGSNQPQHF.

The gene calls are TRBV6-5 and TRBJ2-1; TRBD2 agrees at 10 bases. CDR1 and CDR2 (germline): MNHEY, SVGAGI. Trimming took 2 bases from V and 8 from J; bases not matched to a gene: 6. This CDR3 spans 15 amino acids. The CDR3 reads CASSYVSGRLHEQFF. CDR3 bases: TGTGCCAGCAGTTACGTTAGCGGGAGGCTGCATGAGCAGTTCTTC.

This chain uses TRBV2 with TRBJ2-1; TRBD2 matches 10 bases. This CDR3 spans 13 amino acids. CDR1 and CDR2 (germline): SNHLY, FYNNEI. V dropped 6 bases and J dropped 10; count of bases not matched to a gene: 6. CDR3: CASRASGSEEQFF. Written as DNA, the CDR3 is TGTGCCAGCAGGGCTAGCGGGAGTGAAGAGCAGTTCTTC.

As concerns this clone: The DNA is left out, because the CDR3 cannot be placed on it with certainty; the CDR3 is given as TCRdb lists it. J is TRBJ2-1 and V is TRBV2. Both ends counted, the CDR3 spans 15 residues. The germline V gene encodes CDR1 SNHLY and CDR2 FYNNEI. This CDR3 reads CASRGAFRGRGEQFF.

This clone was counted a few times. V gene TRBV5-1 combines with J gene TRBJ2-7; 13 bases fit TRBD2. Germline values: CDR1 SGHRS, CDR2 YFSETQ. CDR3 length: 16 residues. V lost 4 bases, J lost 2 bases, and 6 bases stayed unmatched. DNA for the CDR3: TGCGCCAGCAGCGGGGGACTAGCGGGAAGCGCCTACGAGCAGTACTTC. Protein: CASSGGLAGSAYEQYF.

This clone occurred a few times. V usage is TRBV6-5 and J usage is TRBJ2-5; D may be TRBD2 (5 bases). Trimming removed 2 bases from V and 11 bases from J, with 9 bases in between. The CDR3 loop spans 11 amino acids. The germline V gene has CDR1 MNHEY and CDR2 SVGAGI. This chain's CDR3 is CASSYQRMQYF. The CDR3 DNA reads TGTGCCAGCAGTTACCAGCGGATGCAGTACTTC.

The chain employs TRBV4-2 and TRBJ2-2; 8 bases agree with TRBD2. The V gene end was trimmed by 4 bases and the J gene end by 3 bases; junction bases not matched to a gene: 13. The CDR3 sequence is 18 residues long. CDR1 is LGHNA, CDR2 YNFKEQ, per germline. The CDR3: CASSLVASGQSHTGELFF. The DNA for the CDR3 is TGTGCCAGCAGCCTCGTGGCTAGCGGGCAATCGCACACCGGGGAGCTGTTTTTT.

The sample holds one count of this clone. The V and J genes are TRBV29-1 and TRBJ2-7; 8 nucleotides match TRBD1. Looked up from germline, CDR1 is SQVTM and CDR2 is ANQGSEA. Losses at the gene ends were 6 bases for V and 3 bases for J; bases not matched to a gene: 10. This CDR3 comprises 14 residues. CDR3 residues: CSVNTGGRRYEQYF. For the CDR3, the DNA is TGCAGCGTGAATACAGGGGGGCGACGCTACGAGCAGTACTTC.

Regarding this clone: Other DNA sequences in this specimen translate into the identical CDR3. The CDR3 region has the DNA TGCGCCAGCAGCTCTCAGGGGGTACAAGAGACCCAGTACTTC. Its translation is CASSSQGVQETQYF. The V and J genes are TRBV5-1 and TRBJ2-5; 7 bases match TRBD1. The CDR3 length is 14 residues. The V gene's germline CDR1 is SGHRS and CDR2 YFSETQ. J was trimmed by 2 bases and V by 3 bases; bases with no gene match: 4.

The V and J genes are TRBV11-2 and TRBJ2-5, with D possibly TRBD2 on 5 matching bases. This CDR3 has 13 residues. Trimming cost V 5 bases and J 3 bases, with 10 bases left between them. Germline loops: CDR1 SGHAT, CDR2 FQNNGV. The CDR3 DNA is TGTGCCAGCAGCCGGGGAGCCGAAGAGACCCAGTACTTC. This encodes CASSRGAEETQYF.

This chain connects TRBV7-6 to TRBJ1-2; weak D call: TRBD1 (5 bases). The CDR3 is 14 residues long. Looked up from germline, CDR1 is SGHVS and CDR2 is FNYEAQ. Trimming removed 5 bases at V and 2 bases at J, with 12 bases between. CDR3 sequence: CASSVGTANYGYTF. The CDR3 nucleotides read TGTGCCAGCAGCGTTGGGACGGCGAACTATGGCTACACCTTC.

The count of this clone is one. Other nucleotide sequences in the sample specify the same CDR3. The J gene is TRBJ1-1, the V gene TRBV7-3; D not resolved. The V and J ends lost 2 bases and 3 bases respectively, with 7 bases between them. Germline CDR1 is SGHTA and CDR2 is FQGTGA. There are 13 residues in the CDR3. The CDR3 region is CASSLSGDTEAFF. The DNA of the CDR3 is TGTGCCAGCAGCTTATCCGGGGACACTGAAGCTTTCTTT. The variable domain in full, with the rest retrieved from reference TRBV7-3 and TRBJ1-1, is GAGVSQTPSNKVTEKGKYVELRCDPISGHTALYWYRQSLGQGPEFLIYFQGTGAADDSGLPNDRFFAVRPEGSVSTLKIQRTERGDSAVYLCASSLSGDTEAFFGQGTRLTVV.

This clone has a handful of counts. V gene TRBV7-9 combines with J gene TRBJ1-1; D possibly corresponds to TRBD1 (6 bases). Germline lookup yields CDR1 SEHNR and CDR2 FQNEAQ (reference sequence). The CDR3 sequence is 14 residues long. V was shortened by 5 bases and J by 5 bases, with 15 bases between the two germline ends. The CDR3 here is CASSTRGGGTEAFF. CDR3 coding DNA: TGTGCCAGCAGCACTAGAGGGGGAGGGACTGAAGCTTTCTTT.

The chain couples TRBV19 to TRBJ1-1; D is perhaps TRBD1 (6 bases). The CDR3 has 12 amino acids. V was clipped by 9 bases and J by 8 bases, with 16 bases between them. Germline V gives CDR1 LNHDA, CDR2 SQIVND (reference sequence). The CDR3, as DNA: TGTGCCAGCAAGGGACATTGGGCGGAAGCTTTCTTT. Its protein product is CASKGHWAEAFF.

This clone occurred a few times. This sequence joins TRBV5-5 and TRBJ2-7, with 7 bases that match TRBD1. The J segment lost 7 bases and the V segment lost 4 bases, leaving 11 bases of the junction unmatched. There are 14 residues in the CDR3. The V gene's germline CDR1 is SGHKS and CDR2 YYEKEE (reference sequence). CDR3 protein: CASSRDSTREEQYF. The CDR3 DNA sequence: TGTGCCAGCAGCCGGGACAGTACCCGCGAAGAGCAGTACTTC.

The chain employs TRBV14 and TRBJ1-2, with 8 nucleotides matching TRBD1. The CDR3 extends over 15 amino acids. The ends lost 8 bases at V and 4 bases at J; junction bases unmatched: 12. Germline values: CDR1 SGHDN, CDR2 FVKESK. CDR3 sequence: CASSRTGSLGYGYTF. The CDR3 coding sequence is TGTGCCAGCTCCCGGACAGGGAGCCTGGGCTATGGCTACACCTTC. Supplemented by reference TRBV14 and TRBJ1-2, the full variable domain reads EAGVTQFPSHSVIEKGQTVTLRCDPISGHDNLYWYRRVMGKEIKFLLHFVKESKQDESGMPNNRFLAERTGGTYSTLKVQPAELEDSGVYFCASSRTGSLGYGYTFGSGTRLTVV.

About this clone: One end of the junction fails to match germline, which may point to a read error. This sequence joins TRBV2 and TRBJ1-1, with a possible D match to TRBD1 (5 bases). The CDR3 sequence is 14 residues long. Germline V gene lookup returns CDR1 SNHLY and CDR2 FYNNEI. The DNA of the CDR3 is TGTGCCAGCAGGTGGGGGATGGGGAACCCTGAAGCTTTCTTT. Protein product: CASRWGMGNPEAFF.

The chain is built from TRBV7-9 and TRBJ1-2; D not certain. V shed 0 bases and J shed 8 bases, with 13 bases lying between them. The length of the CDR3 is 14 residues. From germline, CDR1 is SEHNR and CDR2 FQNEAQ (reference sequence). In nucleotides, the CDR3 is TGTGCCAGCAGCTTAGCGTCGGCCAATGGGGGCTACACCTTC. Amino acids: CASSLASANGGYTF.

Worth noting for this clone: The sample carries other DNA sequences with the same CDR3. The chain joins TRBV9 to TRBJ2-1; D is perhaps TRBD2 (6 bases). This CDR3 contains 15 residues. Germline V CDR1 and CDR2: SGDLS, YYNGEE. V was pared by 0 bases and J by 2 bases, with 9 bases between. The CDR3 sequence is CASSVDSGPYNEQFF. DNA of the CDR3: TGTGCCAGCAGCGTAGACAGCGGGCCCTACAATGAGCAGTTCTTC.

The chain recombines TRBV30 with TRBJ2-2; D gene uncertain. The CDR3 is 14 amino acids. The V end lost 3 bases, the J end lost 0 bases, and 8 bases lay between the germline ends. Germline-derived CDR1 and CDR2 are GTSNPN and SVGIG (reference sequence). The CDR3 DNA reads TGTGCCTGGAGCGGGCGGCCGAACACCGGGGAGCTGTTTTTT. Protein product: CAWSGRPNTGELFF.

This chain connects TRBV11-3 to TRBJ2-1, with a weak D call TRBD2 (6 bases). Germline V lookup: CDR1 SGHNT, CDR2 YENEEA. The CDR3 length is 16 residues. V shed 0 bases and J shed 7 bases, with 16 bases lying between them. CDR3 nucleotide sequence: TGTGCCAGCAGCTTAGACGGGACTTCGAGCCTAAATGAGCAGTTCTTC. It translates to CASSLDGTSSLNEQFF.

This clone was seen a single time. The chain joins TRBV5-4 to TRBJ2-3, with D unresolved. The V end lost 1 base, the J end lost 2 bases, and 8 bases lay between the germline ends. Germline V CDR1 and CDR2: SGHNT, YYREEE (reference sequence). CDR3 length: 14 residues. CDR3 DNA: TGTGCCAGCAGCTTGAATGCGATCACAGATACGCAGTATTTT. It is translated as CASSLNAITDTQYF.

The DNA of the CDR3 is TGCGCCAGCAGCTCGCAAGCGGGAGTTTTAGATACGCAGTATTTT. Its protein product is CASSSQAGVLDTQYF. This chain connects TRBV5-1 to TRBJ2-3; 8 bases are a match to TRBD2. Losses at the gene ends were 3 bases for V and 5 bases for J; bases not matched to a gene: 8. In germline, CDR1 is SGHRS, CDR2 YFSETQ. The CDR3 extends over 15 amino acids.